One sample yielded the 8 T cell receptor beta chains listed below, sequenced in a study of blood T cells in healthy people across ages. Then a second PCR, running roughly 7 to 11 cycles, was carried out with a sample-barcoded 5' primer and a J-beta primer mix. Using its own MiXCR run on the 5' RACE reads, TCRdb lists one record per CDR3 protein. The sample yields about 670,000 distinct CDR3 sequences, under 65% seen once. Sequencing was performed on blood. Receptor source: a woman of 80 years or more in good health.

This sequence joins TRBV7-2 and TRBJ2-7, with no clear D. Trimming left V 1 base short and J 3 bases short, with 13 bases between. Germline loops: CDR1 SGHTA, CDR2 FQGNSA. The CDR3 loop spans 15 amino acids. The CDR3 reads CASSLGPPPVYEQYF. The CDR3 coding sequence is TGTGCCAGCAGCTTAGGACCCCCTCCAGTCTACGAGCAGTACTTC.

This rearrangement joins TRBV7-9 to TRBJ2-4, with 7 positions matching TRBD2. Germline values: CDR1 SEHNR, CDR2 FQNEAQ (reference sequence). There are 17 residues in the CDR3. The V segment lost 1 base and the J segment 5 bases; nucleotides outside the gene matches: 11. The CDR3 loop is CASSLVERGPRENIQYF. CDR3 DNA sequence: TGTGCCAGCAGCTTAGTCGAGCGGGGCCCGCGGGAAAACATTCAGTACTTC.

The table lists this clonotype with many counts. The rearrangement uses TRBV27 and TRBJ2-7, with TRBD1 matching 7 bases. J was trimmed by 3 bases and V by 2 bases; bases with no gene match: 4. The CDR3 is 14 amino acids. The germline CDR1 and CDR2 sequences are MNHEY and SMNVEV (reference sequence). This CDR3 reads CASSLQDRNYEQYF. The CDR3 DNA follows: TGTGCCAGCAGTTTACAGGACAGGAACTACGAGCAGTACTTC.

With regard to this clonotype: This may stem from a read error, because a much larger clone lies one nucleotide away. The CDR3 region has the DNA TGTGCCAGCAGTTCTCAGGACCCCGGGGGGCATCGGCCCCAGCATTTT. Amino acid sequence: CASSSQDPGGHRPQHF. V usage is TRBV12-3 or TRBV12-4 and J usage is TRBJ1-5, with TRBD1 as a possible D gene (6 bases). CDR3 length: 16 amino acids. Trimming stripped 4 bases from V and 9 bases from J, with 22 bases between.

This chain links TRBV27 with TRBJ2-7, with D unclear. Trimming took off 7 bases at V and 4 bases at J, with 8 bases between the two ends. The germline V gene has CDR1 MNHEY and CDR2 SMNVEV (reference sequence). The CDR3 runs 11 residues. The CDR3 loop is CASISGYEQYF. The CDR3, as DNA: TGTGCCAGCATTTCGGGTTACGAGCAGTACTTC.

V is TRBV7-2 and J is TRBJ2-5; perhaps TRBD2 as D (6 bases). With 6 bases removed from V and 11 bases from J, the gap between germline ends came to 25 bases. The CDR3 is made up of 15 amino acids. The germline V gene has CDR1 SGHTA and CDR2 FQGNSA. In nucleotides, the CDR3 is TGTGCCAGCAGTACCGACAGCGGGCTAGGCAATGAGCAGTACTTC. Protein product: CASSTDSGLGNEQYF.

A word on this clonotype: This may be a read error, as it is one base from a much larger clone. The rearrangement uses TRBV7-8 and TRBJ2-5; the D gene is possibly TRBD2 (6 bases). CDR3 length equals 15 residues. Germline V gene data show CDR1 as SGHVS and CDR2 as FQNEAQ. CDR3 loop: CAGSALGGNGETQYF. CDR3 coding DNA: TGTGCCGGCAGTGCCCTCGGGGGAAACGGGGAGACCCAGTACTTC. The full variable domain, rest sourced from reference TRBV7-8 and TRBJ2-5, is GAGVSQSPRYKVAKRGQDVALRCDPISGHVSLFWYQQALGQGPEFLTYFQNEAQLDKSGLPSDRFFAERPEGSVSTLKIQRTQQEDSAVYLCAGSALGGNGETQYFGPGTRLLVL.

The rearrangement links TRBV7-9 to TRBJ1-1; D is possibly TRBD1 (5 bases). CDR3 length: 13 amino acids. CDR1 SEHNR and CDR2 FQNEAQ come from the germline V gene (reference sequence). V lost 1 base to trimming and J lost 7 bases, with 10 bases between them. This chain's CDR3 is CASSLGWGGEAFF. The CDR3 bases are TGTGCCAGCAGCTTAGGTTGGGGGGGTGAAGCTTTCTTT.